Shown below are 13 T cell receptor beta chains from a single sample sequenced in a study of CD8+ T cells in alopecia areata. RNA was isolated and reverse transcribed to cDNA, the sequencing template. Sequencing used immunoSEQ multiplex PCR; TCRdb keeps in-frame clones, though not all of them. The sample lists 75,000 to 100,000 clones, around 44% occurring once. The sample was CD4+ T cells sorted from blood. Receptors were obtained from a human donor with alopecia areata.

CDR3 in amino acids: CSAGGGLNEQFF. The CDR3 coding sequence is TGCAGCGCTGGCGGGGGGCTGAATGAGCAGTTCTTC. J is TRBJ2-1 and V is TRBV29-1, with 8 bases aligning to TRBD2. The germline CDR1 and CDR2 sequences are SQVTM and ANQGSEA. J lost 7 bases, V lost 7 bases, and 6 bases had no gene match. This CDR3 is 12 amino acids long.

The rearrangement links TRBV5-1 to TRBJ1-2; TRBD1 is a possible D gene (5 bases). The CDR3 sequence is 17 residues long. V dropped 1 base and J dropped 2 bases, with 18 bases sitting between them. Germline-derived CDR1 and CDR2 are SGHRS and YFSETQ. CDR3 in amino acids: CASSLTGGSGANYGYTF. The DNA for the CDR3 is TGCGCCAGCAGCTTGACTGGAGGATCCGGGGCCAACTATGGCTACACCTTC.

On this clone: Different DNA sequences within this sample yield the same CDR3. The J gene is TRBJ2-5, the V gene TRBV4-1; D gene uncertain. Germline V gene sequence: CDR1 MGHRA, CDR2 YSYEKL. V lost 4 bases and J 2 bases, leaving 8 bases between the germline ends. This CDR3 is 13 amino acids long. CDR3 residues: CASSLGLQETQYF. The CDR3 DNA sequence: TGCGCCAGCAGCCTTGGGCTTCAAGAGACCCAGTACTTC.

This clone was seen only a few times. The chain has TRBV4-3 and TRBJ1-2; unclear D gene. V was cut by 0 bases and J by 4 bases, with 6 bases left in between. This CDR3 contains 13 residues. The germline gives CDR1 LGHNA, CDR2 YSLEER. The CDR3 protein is CASSQDSTYGYTF. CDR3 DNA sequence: TGCGCCAGCAGCCAAGACTCCACCTATGGCTACACCTTC.

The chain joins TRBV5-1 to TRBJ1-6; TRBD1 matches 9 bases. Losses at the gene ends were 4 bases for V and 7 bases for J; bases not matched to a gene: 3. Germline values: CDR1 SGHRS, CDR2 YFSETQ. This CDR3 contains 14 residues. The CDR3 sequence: CASSRDRANSPLHF. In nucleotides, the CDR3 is TGCGCCAGCAGCCGGGACAGGGCGAATTCACCCCTCCACTTT.

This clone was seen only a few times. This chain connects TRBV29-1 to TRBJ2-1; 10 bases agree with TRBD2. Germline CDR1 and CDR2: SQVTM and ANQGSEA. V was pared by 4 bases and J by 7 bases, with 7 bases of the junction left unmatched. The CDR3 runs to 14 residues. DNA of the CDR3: TGCAGCGTTGGGCTAGCGGGAGCGGGAAATGAGCAGTTCTTC. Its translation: CSVGLAGAGNEQFF.

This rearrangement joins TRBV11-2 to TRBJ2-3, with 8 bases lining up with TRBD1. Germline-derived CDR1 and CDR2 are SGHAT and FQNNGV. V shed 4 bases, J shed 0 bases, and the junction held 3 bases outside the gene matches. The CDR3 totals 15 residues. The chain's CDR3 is CASSSGQGSTDTQYF. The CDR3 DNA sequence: TGTGCCAGCAGCTCCGGACAGGGTAGCACAGATACGCAGTATTTT.

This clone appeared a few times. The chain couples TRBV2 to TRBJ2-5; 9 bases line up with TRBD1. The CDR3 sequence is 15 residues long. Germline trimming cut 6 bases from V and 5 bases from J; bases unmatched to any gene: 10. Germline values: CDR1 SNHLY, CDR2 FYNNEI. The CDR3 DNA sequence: TGTGCCAGCAGGGACTTGACAGGGGGAATGGAGACCCAGTACTTC. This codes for CASRDLTGGMETQYF. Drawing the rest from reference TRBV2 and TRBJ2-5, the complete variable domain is EPEVTQTPSHQVTQMGQEVILRCVPISNHLYFYWYRQILGQKVEFLVSFYNNEISEKSEIFDDQFSVERPDGSNFTLKIRSTKLEDSAMYFCASRDLTGGMETQYFGPGTRLLVL.

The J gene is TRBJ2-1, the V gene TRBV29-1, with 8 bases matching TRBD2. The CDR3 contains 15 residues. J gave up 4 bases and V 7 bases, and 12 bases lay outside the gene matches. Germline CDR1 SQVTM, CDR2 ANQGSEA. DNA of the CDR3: TGCAGCGGTAATCACGGCGGGGGGAGATACAATGAGCAGTTCTTC. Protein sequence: CSGNHGGGRYNEQFF.

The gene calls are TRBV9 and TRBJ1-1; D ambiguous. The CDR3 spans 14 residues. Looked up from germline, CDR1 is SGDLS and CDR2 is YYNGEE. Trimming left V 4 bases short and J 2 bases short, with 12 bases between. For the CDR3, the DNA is TGTGCCAGCAGCCCGCATCTCCAAAACACTGAAGCTTTCTTT. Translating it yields CASSPHLQNTEAFF.

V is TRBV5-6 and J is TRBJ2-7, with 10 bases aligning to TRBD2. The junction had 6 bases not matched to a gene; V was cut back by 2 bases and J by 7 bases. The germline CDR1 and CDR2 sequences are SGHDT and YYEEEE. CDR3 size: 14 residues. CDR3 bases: TGTGCCAGCAGCTTCGTAGCGGGAGGCGGTGAGCAGTACTTC. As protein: CASSFVAGGGEQYF.

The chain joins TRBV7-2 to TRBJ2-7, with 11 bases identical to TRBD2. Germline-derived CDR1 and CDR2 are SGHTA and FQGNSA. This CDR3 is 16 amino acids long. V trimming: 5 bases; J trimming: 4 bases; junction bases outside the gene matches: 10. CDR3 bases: TGTGCCAGCAGCCACCTTAGCGGGAGGGCCGTGTACGAGCAGTACTTC. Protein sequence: CASSHLSGRAVYEQYF.

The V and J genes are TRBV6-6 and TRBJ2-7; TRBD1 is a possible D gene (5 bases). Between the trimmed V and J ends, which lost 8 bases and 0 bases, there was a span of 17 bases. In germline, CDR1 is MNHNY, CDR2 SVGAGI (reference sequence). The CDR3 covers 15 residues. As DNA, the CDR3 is TGTGCCAGCCAGCCCGGCAGGGCAGACTCCTACGAGCAGTACTTC. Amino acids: CASQPGRADSYEQYF.